Described below is a single T cell receptor (beta chain) sequence and its context. Which antigen it targets is not known. Base quality data are lacking; no much larger clone is found one base away. TCRbeta CDR3 regions were amplified from genomic DNA using the immunoSEQ Assay, a bias-controlled multiplex PCR. Per the original workflow: The number of nucleated cells in each sample was estimated from the amplification of reference gene primers within the assay. To quantify the absolute abundance of each unique TCRbeta CDR3 rearrangement, sequence reads were collapsed and filtered. For each sample, productive Simpson clonality was calculated as the square root of Simpson's diversity index across productive rearrangements. What TCRdb holds here is the immuneACCESS table cut down to in-frame rearrangements. Part of the clones is not present; checked against another copy, under half of the missing clones reflect an unresolved V gene, and the others are unexplained. V, J and clone size reflect that table, while D and trimming were determined from the DNA. The sample has some 150,000 clones on record, 70% to 90% of them singletons. The ten largest clones take up 1.5% of the sample.

This entry comes from a study of blood T cell repertoires in COVID-19 (dated by TCRdb to the early 2020s). As for the study more broadly: The collaborator samples originated in the United States, Italy and Spain and spanned the acute and convalescent phases of COVID-19. The prospective study material was composed of cDNA or gDNA derived from T cells, B-cell-depleted T cells, or PBMCs. The repertoires were made available in a free public database intended to serve as a resource for research on the immune response to SARS-CoV-2. The samples were drawn from two sources: the first 160 participants of the ongoing ImmuneRACE study, and 1,254 subjects contributed by 6 global collaborators. The sample metadata nearly always contained a de-identified subject ID, COVID-19 status, age in years and sex. HLA class I and class II types, where available, came from metadata supplied by the sample provider rather than from assay-based typing. Deeply sampled blood TCRbeta repertoires from subjects exposed to, actively infected with, or recovered from COVID-19 were included in the dataset. General study outcomes and caveats: The amount of clinical and demographic metadata varied by source and participant and was provided uncurated.

CDR1 SGHVS and CDR2 FQNEAQ are derived from the germline V gene. The CDR3 holds 16 amino acids from the cysteine to the phenylalanine. Left in the record is the CDR3 DNA by itself, 48 bases read in frame from the first base. Trimming accounts for 5 bases at V and 2 bases at J, while the number of junction bases matched to no gene is 8. Whole blood was collected in K2EDTA tubes by collaborating institutions according to the institutions' own protocols. For TCRbeta analysis, collaborators shipped samples in one of three forms: frozen whole blood, isolated PBMCs, or DNA extracted from either of those sample types.

What was sequenced was peripheral blood. Recombination joined TRBV7-8 with TRBJ2-5; TRBD2 aligns with 10 central bases. This TCR came from a woman aged 60-75 years with acute or convalescent COVID-19. The DNA sequence is given as TGTGCCAGCAGCCAGTCTCTAGCGGGGGCGCAAGAGACCCAGTACTTC. Its translation is CASSQSLAGAQETQYF.